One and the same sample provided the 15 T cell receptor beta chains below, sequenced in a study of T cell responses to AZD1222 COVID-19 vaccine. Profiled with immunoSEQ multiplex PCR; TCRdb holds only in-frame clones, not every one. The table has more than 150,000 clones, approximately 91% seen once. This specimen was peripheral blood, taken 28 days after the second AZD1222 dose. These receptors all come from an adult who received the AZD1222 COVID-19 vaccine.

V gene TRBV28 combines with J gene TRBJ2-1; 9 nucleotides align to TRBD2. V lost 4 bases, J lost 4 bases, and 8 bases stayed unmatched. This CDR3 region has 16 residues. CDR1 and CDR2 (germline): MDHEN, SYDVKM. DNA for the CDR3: TGTGCCAGCAGTTCAATAGCGGGAGTACTGTACAATGAGCAGTTCTTC. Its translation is CASSSIAGVLYNEQFF.

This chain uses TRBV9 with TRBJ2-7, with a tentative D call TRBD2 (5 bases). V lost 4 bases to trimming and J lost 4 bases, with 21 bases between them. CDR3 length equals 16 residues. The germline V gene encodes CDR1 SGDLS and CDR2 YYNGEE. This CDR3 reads CASSPRGETPPYEQYF. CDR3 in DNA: TGTGCCAGCAGCCCACGTGGGGAGACCCCGCCTTACGAGCAGTACTTC. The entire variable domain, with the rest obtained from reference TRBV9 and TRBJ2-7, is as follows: DSGVTQTPKHLITATGQRVTLRCSPRSGDLSVYWYQQSLDQGLQFLIQYYNGEERAKGNILERFSAQQFPDLHSELNLSSLELGDSALYFCASSPRGETPPYEQYFGPGTRLTVT.

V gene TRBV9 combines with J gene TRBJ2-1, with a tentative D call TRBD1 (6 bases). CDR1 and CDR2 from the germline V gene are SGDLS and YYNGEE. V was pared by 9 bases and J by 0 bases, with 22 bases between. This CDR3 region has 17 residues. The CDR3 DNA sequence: TGTGCCATCGAGGGGGACACCCTAGGGGGCTCCTACAATGAGCAGTTCTTC. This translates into CAIEGDTLGGSYNEQFF.

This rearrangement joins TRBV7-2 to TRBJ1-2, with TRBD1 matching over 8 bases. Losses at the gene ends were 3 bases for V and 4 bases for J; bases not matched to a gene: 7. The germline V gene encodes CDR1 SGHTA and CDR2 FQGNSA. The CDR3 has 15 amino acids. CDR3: CASSFGQGRTYGYTF. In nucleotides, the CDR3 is TGTGCCAGCAGCTTCGGACAGGGTCGGACCTATGGCTACACCTTC.

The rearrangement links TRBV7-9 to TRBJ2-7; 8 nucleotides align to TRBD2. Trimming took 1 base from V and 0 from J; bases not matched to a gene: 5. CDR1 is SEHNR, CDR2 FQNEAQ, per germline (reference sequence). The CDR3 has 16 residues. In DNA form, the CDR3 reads TGTGCCAGCAGCTTAGACGCGGGGGGCTTCTCCTACGAGCAGTACTTC. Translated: CASSLDAGGFSYEQYF.

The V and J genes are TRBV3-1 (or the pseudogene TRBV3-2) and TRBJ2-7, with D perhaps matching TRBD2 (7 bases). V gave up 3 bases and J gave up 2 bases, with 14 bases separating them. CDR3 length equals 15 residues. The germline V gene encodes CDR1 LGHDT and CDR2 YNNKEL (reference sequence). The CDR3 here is CASSHGGGPPYEQYF. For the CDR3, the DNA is TGTGCCAGCAGCCACGGCGGGGGCCCCCCCTACGAGCAGTACTTC.

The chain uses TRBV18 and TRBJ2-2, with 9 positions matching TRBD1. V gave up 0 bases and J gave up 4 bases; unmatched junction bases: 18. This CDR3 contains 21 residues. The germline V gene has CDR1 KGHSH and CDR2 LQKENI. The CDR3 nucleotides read TGTGCCAGCTCACCACCGGGGATACCCGGACAGGGGACCTCGGGCACCGGGGAGCTGTTTTTT. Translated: CASSPPGIPGQGTSGTGELFF.

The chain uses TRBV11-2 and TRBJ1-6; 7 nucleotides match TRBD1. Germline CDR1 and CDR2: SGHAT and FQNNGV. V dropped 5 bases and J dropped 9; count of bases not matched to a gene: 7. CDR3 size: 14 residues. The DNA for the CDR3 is TGTGCCAGCAGCAACACAGGGGTTACTTCACCCCTCCACTTT. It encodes CASSNTGVTSPLHF.

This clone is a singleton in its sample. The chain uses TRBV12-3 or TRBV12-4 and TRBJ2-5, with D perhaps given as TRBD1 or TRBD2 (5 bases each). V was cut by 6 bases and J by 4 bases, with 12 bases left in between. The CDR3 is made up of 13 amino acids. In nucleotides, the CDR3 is TGTGCCAGCAGCTCCGGGGCAGTAGAGACCCAGTACTTC. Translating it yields CASSSGAVETQYF.

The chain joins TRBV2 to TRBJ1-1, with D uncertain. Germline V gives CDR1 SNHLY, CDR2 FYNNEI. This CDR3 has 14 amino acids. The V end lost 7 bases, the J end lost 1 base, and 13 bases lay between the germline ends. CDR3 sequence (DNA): TGTGCCAGCACAGAAGCTTGGGCGAACACTGAAGCTTTCTTT. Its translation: CASTEAWANTEAFF.

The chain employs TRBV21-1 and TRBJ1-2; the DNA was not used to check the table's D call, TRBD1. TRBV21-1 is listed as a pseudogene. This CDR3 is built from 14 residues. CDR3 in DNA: TGTGCCAGCAGGCCAGGGGTCAATAACTATGGCTACACCTTC. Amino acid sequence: CASRPGVNNYGYTF.

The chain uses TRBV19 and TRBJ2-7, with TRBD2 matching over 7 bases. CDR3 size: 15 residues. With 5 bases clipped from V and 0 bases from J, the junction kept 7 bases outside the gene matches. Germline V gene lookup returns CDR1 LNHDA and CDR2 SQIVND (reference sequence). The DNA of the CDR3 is TGTGCCAGTAGTTTTGTAGCGGGTGGCTCCTACGAGCAGTACTTC. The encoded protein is CASSFVAGGSYEQYF. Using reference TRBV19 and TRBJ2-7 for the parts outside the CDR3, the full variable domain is DGGITQSPKYLFRKEGQNVTLSCEQNLNHDAMYWYRQDPGQGLRLIYYSQIVNDFQKGDIAEGYSVSREKKESFPLTVTSAQKNPTAFYLCASSFVAGGSYEQYFGPGTRLTVT.

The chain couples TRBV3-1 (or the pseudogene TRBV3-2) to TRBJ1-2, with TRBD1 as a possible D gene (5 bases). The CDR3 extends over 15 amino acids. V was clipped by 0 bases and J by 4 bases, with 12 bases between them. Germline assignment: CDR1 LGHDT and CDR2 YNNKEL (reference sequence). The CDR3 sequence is CASSQEYGGRYGYTF. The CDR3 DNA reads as TGTGCCAGCAGCCAAGAGTACGGGGGTCGCTATGGCTACACCTTC.

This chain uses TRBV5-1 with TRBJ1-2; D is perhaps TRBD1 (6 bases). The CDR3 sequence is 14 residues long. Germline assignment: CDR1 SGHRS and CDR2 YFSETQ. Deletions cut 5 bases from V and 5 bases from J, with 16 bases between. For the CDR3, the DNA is TGCGCCAGCAGAGACCTGACAGGCCTATATGGCTACACCTTC. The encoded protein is CASRDLTGLYGYTF.

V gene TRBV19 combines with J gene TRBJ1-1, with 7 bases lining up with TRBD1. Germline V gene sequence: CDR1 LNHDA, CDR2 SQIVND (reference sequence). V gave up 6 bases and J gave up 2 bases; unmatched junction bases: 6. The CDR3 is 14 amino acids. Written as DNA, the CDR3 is TGTGCCAGTAGCAGACAGGGTATAAACACTGAAGCTTTCTTT. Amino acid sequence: CASSRQGINTEAFF.